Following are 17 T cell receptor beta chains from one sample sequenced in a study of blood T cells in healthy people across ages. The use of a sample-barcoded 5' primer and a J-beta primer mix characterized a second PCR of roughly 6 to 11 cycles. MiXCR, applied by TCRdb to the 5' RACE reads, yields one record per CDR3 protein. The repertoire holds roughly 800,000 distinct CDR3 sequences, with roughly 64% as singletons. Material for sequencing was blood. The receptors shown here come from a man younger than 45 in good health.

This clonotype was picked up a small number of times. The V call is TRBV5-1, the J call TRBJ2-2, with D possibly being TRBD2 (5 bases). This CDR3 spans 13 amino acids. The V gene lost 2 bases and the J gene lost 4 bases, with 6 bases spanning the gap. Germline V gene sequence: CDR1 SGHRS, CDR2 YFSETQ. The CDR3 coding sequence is TGCGCCAGCAGCTTTGAGGGCACCGGGGAGCTGTTTTTT. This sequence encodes CASSFEGTGELFF.

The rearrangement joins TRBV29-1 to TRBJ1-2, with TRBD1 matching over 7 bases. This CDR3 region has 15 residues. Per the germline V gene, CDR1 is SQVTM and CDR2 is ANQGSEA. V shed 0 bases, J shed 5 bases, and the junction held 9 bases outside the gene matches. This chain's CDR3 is CSVEDQGGAFYGYTF. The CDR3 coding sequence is TGCAGCGTTGAAGATCAAGGGGGCGCTTTTTATGGCTACACCTTC. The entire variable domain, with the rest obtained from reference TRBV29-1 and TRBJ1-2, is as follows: SAVISQKPSRDICQRGTSLTIQCQVDSQVTMMFWYRQQPGQSLTLIATANQGSEATYESGFVIDKFPISRPNLTFSTLTVSNMSPEDSSIYLCSVEDQGGAFYGYTFGSGTRLTVV.

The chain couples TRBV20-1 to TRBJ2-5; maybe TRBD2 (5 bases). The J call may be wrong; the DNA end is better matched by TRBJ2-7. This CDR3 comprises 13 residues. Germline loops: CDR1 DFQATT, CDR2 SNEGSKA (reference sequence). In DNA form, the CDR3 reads TGCAGTGCTAGGAGTTTCTTCGGGGACGAGCAGTACTTC. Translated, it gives CSARSFFGDEQYF.

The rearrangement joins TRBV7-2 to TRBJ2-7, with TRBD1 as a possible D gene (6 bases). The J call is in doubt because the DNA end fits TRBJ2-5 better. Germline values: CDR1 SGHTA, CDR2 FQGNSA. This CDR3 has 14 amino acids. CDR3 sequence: CASSLNRAEQTQYF. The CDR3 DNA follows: TGTGCCAGCAGCTTAAACAGGGCTGAGCAGACCCAGTACTTC.

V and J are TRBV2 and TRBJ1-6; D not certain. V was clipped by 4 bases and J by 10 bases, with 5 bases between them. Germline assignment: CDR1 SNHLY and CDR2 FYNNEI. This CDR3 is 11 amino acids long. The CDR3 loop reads CASSVGSPLHF. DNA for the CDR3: TGTGCCAGCAGTGTGGGGTCACCCCTCCACTTT.

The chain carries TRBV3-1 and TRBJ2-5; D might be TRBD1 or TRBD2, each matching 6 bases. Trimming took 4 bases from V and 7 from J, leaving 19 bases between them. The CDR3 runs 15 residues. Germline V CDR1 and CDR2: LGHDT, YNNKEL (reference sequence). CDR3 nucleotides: TGTGCCAGCAGCCCGCGGGACACAGGCGCAGGGACCCAGTACTTC. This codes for CASSPRDTGAGTQYF.

CDR3 nucleotide sequence: TGTGCCAGCAGTAGAGGAGCGGGAGGGGGGGATGAGCAGTACTTC. Translated, it gives CASSRGAGGGDEQYF. The rearrangement links TRBV6-5 to TRBJ2-5; 10 bases line up with TRBD2. The germline V gene encodes CDR1 MNHEY and CDR2 SVGAGI. The CDR3 is made up of 15 amino acids. With V trimmed by 5 bases and J by 11 bases, 14 bases remained unmatched.

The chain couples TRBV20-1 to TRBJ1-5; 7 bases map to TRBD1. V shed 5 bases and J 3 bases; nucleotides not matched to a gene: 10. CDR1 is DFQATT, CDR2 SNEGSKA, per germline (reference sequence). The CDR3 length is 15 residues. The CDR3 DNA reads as TGCAGTGCTCCCTACGGGACAGCAATCAATCAGCCCCAGCATTTT. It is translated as CSAPYGTAINQPQHF.

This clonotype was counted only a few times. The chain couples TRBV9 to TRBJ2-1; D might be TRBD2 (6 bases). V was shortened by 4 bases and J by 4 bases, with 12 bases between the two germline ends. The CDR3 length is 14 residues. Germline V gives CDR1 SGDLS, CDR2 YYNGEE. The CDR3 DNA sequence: TGTGCCAGCAGCTACCGGGACTCATACAATGAGCAGTTCTTC. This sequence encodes CASSYRDSYNEQFF.

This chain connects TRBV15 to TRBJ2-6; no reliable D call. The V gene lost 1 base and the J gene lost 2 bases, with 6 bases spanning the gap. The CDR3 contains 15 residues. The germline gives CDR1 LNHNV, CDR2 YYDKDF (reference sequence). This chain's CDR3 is CATSRVNAGANVLTF. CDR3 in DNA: TGTGCCACCAGCAGAGTTAATGCTGGGGCCAACGTCCTGACTTTC.

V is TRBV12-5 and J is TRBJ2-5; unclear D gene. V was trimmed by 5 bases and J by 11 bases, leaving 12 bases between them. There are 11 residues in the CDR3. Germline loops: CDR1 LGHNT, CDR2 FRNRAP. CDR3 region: CASGTETPQYF. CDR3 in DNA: TGTGCTAGTGGTACCGAGACCCCGCAGTACTTC.

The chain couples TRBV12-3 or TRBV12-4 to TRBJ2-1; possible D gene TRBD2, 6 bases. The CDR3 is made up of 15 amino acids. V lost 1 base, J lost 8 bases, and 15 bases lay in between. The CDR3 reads CASSLGRLDHDEQFF. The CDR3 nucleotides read TGTGCCAGCAGTTTAGGGAGACTAGACCACGATGAGCAGTTCTTC.

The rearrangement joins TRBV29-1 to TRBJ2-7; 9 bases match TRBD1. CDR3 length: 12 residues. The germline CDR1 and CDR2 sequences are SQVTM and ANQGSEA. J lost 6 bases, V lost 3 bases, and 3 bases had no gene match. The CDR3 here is CSVDGTGTEQYF. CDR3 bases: TGCAGCGTTGACGGGACAGGGACCGAGCAGTACTTC.

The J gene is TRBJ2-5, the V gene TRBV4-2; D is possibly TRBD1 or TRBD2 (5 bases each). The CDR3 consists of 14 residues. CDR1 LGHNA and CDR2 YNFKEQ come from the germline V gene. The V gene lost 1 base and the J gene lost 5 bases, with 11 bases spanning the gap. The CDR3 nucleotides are TGTGCCAGCAGCCAAGCGGGGCCTCCGGAGACCCAGTACTTC. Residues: CASSQAGPPETQYF.

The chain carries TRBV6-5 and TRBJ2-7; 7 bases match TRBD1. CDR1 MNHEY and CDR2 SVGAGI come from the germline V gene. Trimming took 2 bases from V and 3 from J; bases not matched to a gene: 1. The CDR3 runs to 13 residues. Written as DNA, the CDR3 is TGTGCCAGCAGTTACAGGACAGGCTACGAGCAGTACTTC. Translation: CASSYRTGYEQYF.

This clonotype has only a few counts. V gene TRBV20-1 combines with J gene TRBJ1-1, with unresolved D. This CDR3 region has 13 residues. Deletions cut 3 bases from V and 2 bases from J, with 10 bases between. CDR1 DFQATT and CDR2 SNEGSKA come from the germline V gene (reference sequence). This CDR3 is CSARRELNTEAFF. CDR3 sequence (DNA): TGCAGTGCTAGGAGGGAGCTTAACACTGAAGCTTTCTTT.

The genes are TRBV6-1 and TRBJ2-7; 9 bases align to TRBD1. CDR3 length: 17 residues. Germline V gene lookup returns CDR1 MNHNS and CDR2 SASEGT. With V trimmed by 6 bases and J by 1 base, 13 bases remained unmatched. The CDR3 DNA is TGTGCCAGCAGACGGAACCGACCGGGACAGGGTTCCTACGAGCAGTACTTC. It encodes CASRRNRPGQGSYEQYF.